Listed here are 26 T cell receptor beta chains from one sample, sequenced in a study of blood T cell repertoires in COVID-19. The repertoire was sequenced with immunoSEQ multiplex PCR; TCRdb's copy has only in-frame clones and lacks some. The sample gives hundreds of thousands of clones, less than 90% of which show up once; under 9.5% is in the top ten. The specimen sequenced was PBMCs or T cells enriched from blood (not recorded which). These TCRs come from a woman aged 60 to 75 who had recovered from COVID-19.

This clone was seen a handful of times. This chain connects TRBV5-1 to TRBJ1-1, with TRBD1 matching 8 bases. V lost 3 bases and J lost 0; bases outside the gene matches: 1. Germline CDR1 and CDR2: SGHRS and YFSETQ. The CDR3 covers 14 residues. The CDR3 is CASSWTGMNTEAFF. For the CDR3, the DNA is TGCGCCAGCAGCTGGACAGGGATGAACACTGAAGCTTTCTTT.

The chain links TRBV5-6 to TRBJ1-1, with 9 bases matching TRBD1. Trimming removed 4 bases from V and 4 bases from J; junction bases left unmatched: 20. The CDR3 extends over 19 amino acids. CDR1 SGHDT and CDR2 YYEEEE come from the germline V gene. CDR3 in DNA: TGTGCCAGCAGCCACTTGTTTGTGCCTCTCCGGGACAGGGTCACTGAAGCTTTCTTT. This codes for CASSHLFVPLRDRVTEAFF. Together with reference TRBV5-6 and TRBJ1-1, the CDR3 gives the full variable domain: DAGVTQSPTHLIKTRGQQVTLRCSPKSGHDTVSWYQQALGQGPQFIFQYYEEEERQRGNFPDRFSGHQFPNYSSELNVNALLLGDSALYLCASSHLFVPLRDRVTEAFFGQGTRLTVV.

CDR3 protein: CACPTSGGQYNEQFF. Written as DNA, the CDR3 is TGTGCGTGCCCGACTAGCGGGGGGCAGTACAATGAGCAGTTCTTC. This chain uses TRBV21-1 with TRBJ2-1; the D segment call TRBD2 is taken from the table without a DNA check. TRBV21-1 is a recognized pseudogene. The CDR3 runs to 15 residues.

This clone was observed a single time. V usage is TRBV12-5 and J usage is TRBJ1-5; 8 bases line up with TRBD1. Germline V gene data show CDR1 as LGHNT and CDR2 as FRNRAP. With 1 base clipped from V and 5 bases from J, the junction kept 7 bases outside the gene matches. The CDR3 has 16 residues. The CDR3 region is CASGLGTGGSDQPQHF. CDR3 DNA: TGTGCTAGTGGTTTGGGAACAGGGGGGAGTGATCAGCCCCAGCATTTT.

V gene TRBV2 combines with J gene TRBJ2-7, with D hard to call. The CDR3 loop spans 10 amino acids. Looked up from germline, CDR1 is SNHLY and CDR2 is FYNNEI. Trimming cost V 5 bases and J 5 bases, with 4 bases left between them. CDR3 region: CASSYNEQYF. The CDR3 nucleotides are TGTGCCAGCAGTTACAACGAGCAGTACTTC.

The chain is built from TRBV5-5 and TRBJ1-3, with no clear D. Germline CDR1 reads SGHKS; CDR2 reads YYEKEE (reference sequence). V lost 2 bases to trimming and J lost 0 bases, with 9 bases between them. CDR3 size: 15 residues. This CDR3 is CASSFEAASGNTIYF. The CDR3 DNA reads TGTGCCAGCAGCTTCGAAGCGGCCTCTGGAAACACCATATATTTT.

The V call is TRBV25-1, the J call TRBJ2-7; 8 nucleotides match TRBD1. The CDR3 contains 13 residues. In germline, CDR1 is MGHDK, CDR2 SYGVNS. V lost 7 bases, J lost 4 bases, and 6 bases stayed unmatched. The CDR3 region is CASTIGQGYEQYF. The CDR3 DNA reads as TGTGCCAGCACAATCGGACAGGGTTACGAGCAGTACTTC.

This chain uses TRBV19 with TRBJ1-2; 9 bases match TRBD1. The V and J ends lost 10 bases and 4 bases, in that order; junction bases with no gene match: 13. Germline assignment: CDR1 LNHDA and CDR2 SQIVND (reference sequence). The CDR3 contains 15 residues. The chain's CDR3 is CATPMETGGFYGYTF. The CDR3 nucleotides are TGTGCCACCCCTATGGAGACAGGGGGTTTCTATGGCTACACCTTC.

The rearrangement joins TRBV13 to TRBJ2-3, with 11 positions matching TRBD2. The CDR3 runs 16 residues. Trimming at V came to 0 bases and at J to 3 bases, leaving 2 bases not matched to a gene. CDR1 is PRHDT, CDR2 FYEKMQ, per germline (reference sequence). CDR3 sequence reads: CASSLGRLAGTDTQYF. The CDR3 bases are TGTGCCAGCAGCTTAGGCCGACTAGCGGGGACAGATACGCAGTATTTT.

This clone was observed a single time. The rearrangement joins TRBV7-8 to TRBJ1-5; 8 positions match TRBD1. The CDR3 is made up of 15 amino acids. Germline trimming cut 6 bases from V and 1 base from J; bases unmatched to any gene: 5. Germline V lookup: CDR1 SGHVS, CDR2 FQNEAQ. CDR3 sequence: CASRERTGSNQPQHF. CDR3 DNA sequence: TGTGCCAGCAGAGAGAGGACAGGGAGCAATCAGCCCCAGCATTTT.

The chain joins TRBV19 to TRBJ2-7, with D maybe TRBD2 (5 bases). The CDR3 totals 13 residues. With 10 bases removed from V and 2 bases from J, the gap between germline ends came to 15 bases. The germline CDR1 and CDR2 sequences are LNHDA and SQIVND (reference sequence). CDR3: CATPPWRTYEQYV. The CDR3 DNA reads TGTGCCACCCCCCCTTGGAGGACCTACGAGCAGTACGTC.

V usage is TRBV5-1 and J usage is TRBJ2-2; 8 bases match TRBD2. The germline V gene has CDR1 SGHRS and CDR2 YFSETQ. The junction had 2 bases not matched to a gene; V was cut back by 1 base and J by 0 bases. The CDR3 is 16 amino acids. The CDR3 sequence is CASSLRAGANTGELFF. DNA of the CDR3: TGCGCCAGCAGCTTGCGAGCGGGGGCGAACACCGGGGAGCTGTTTTTT.

This clone has just a few counts. The CDR3 loop is CASSLAGTGDSPLHF. In DNA form, the CDR3 reads TGTGCCAGCAGCTTGGCCGGGACAGGGGATTCACCCCTCCACTTT. The chain combines TRBV5-4 with TRBJ1-6; 10 positions agree with TRBD1. The J segment lost 8 bases and the V segment lost 0 bases, leaving 2 bases of the junction unmatched. The germline V gene has CDR1 SGHNT and CDR2 YYREEE (reference sequence). The CDR3 has 15 amino acids.

The CDR3 reads CASSQGNRGGEKLFF. In DNA form, the CDR3 reads TGCGCCAGCAGCCAAGGAAACAGGGGGGGTGAAAAACTGTTTTTT. J is TRBJ1-4 and V is TRBV4-1; 8 bases agree with TRBD1. The germline V gene has CDR1 MGHRA and CDR2 YSYEKL. The length of the CDR3 is 15 residues. Trimming at V came to 1 base and at J to 7 bases, leaving 5 bases not matched to a gene.

This rearrangement joins TRBV5-1 to TRBJ1-2; 8 bases are shared with TRBD1. The CDR3 spans 15 residues. Germline CDR1 is SGHRS and CDR2 is YFSETQ. The V and J ends lost 0 bases and 3 bases, in that order; junction bases with no gene match: 4. The CDR3 spells CASSLEQGVDYGYTF. The CDR3 coding sequence is TGCGCCAGCAGCTTGGAACAGGGGGTGGACTATGGCTACACCTTC.

The rearrangement links TRBV5-4 to TRBJ2-2; 8 nucleotides match TRBD1. The CDR3 spans 15 residues. Germline CDR1 reads SGHNT; CDR2 reads YYREEE (reference sequence). The trim removed 0 bases at V and 7 bases at J, leaving 5 bases unmatched. For the CDR3, the DNA is TGTGCCAGCAGCTTGGCGCAGGGGGCGGACGGGGAGCTGTTTTTT. It is translated as CASSLAQGADGELFF.

The gene calls are TRBV6-1 and TRBJ2-7; 8 bases fit TRBD1. The V and J ends lost 2 bases and 4 bases, in that order; junction bases with no gene match: 10. The CDR3 runs 16 residues. The germline V gene encodes CDR1 MNHNS and CDR2 SASEGT. The DNA for the CDR3 is TGTGCCAGCAGTGAAACGGACAGGGTTTACGGGTACGAGCAGTACGTC. Its protein is CASSETDRVYGYEQYV.

The chain couples TRBV27 to TRBJ1-6, with 9 bases that match TRBD1. CDR3 length equals 16 residues. The germline CDR1 and CDR2 sequences are MNHEY and SMNVEV (reference sequence). V was pared by 5 bases and J by 7 bases, with 9 bases of the junction left unmatched. The CDR3 DNA reads as TGTGCCAGCAGTCCACAGGGGGCTATGGGGAATTCACCCCTCCACTTT. The encoded protein is CASSPQGAMGNSPLHF.

The chain employs TRBV19 and TRBJ1-6, with a weak D call TRBD1 (5 bases). Trimming removed 3 bases from V and 0 bases from J, with 12 bases in between. The CDR3 runs 17 residues. The V gene's germline CDR1 is LNHDA and CDR2 SQIVND (reference sequence). The CDR3 DNA follows: TGTGCCAGTAGTATGCGACAGATGAGCTCCTATAATTCACCCCTCCACTTT. Its translation: CASSMRQMSSYNSPLHF.

The chain combines TRBV24-1 with TRBJ1-2; D uncertain. CDR3 length: 13 residues. The germline CDR1 and CDR2 sequences are KGHDR and SFDVKD. V dropped 0 bases and J dropped 11 bases, with 12 bases sitting between them. The CDR3 is CATSDLPHQDYTF. CDR3 coding DNA: TGTGCCACCAGTGATTTGCCTCATCAGGATTACACCTTC.

CDR3 protein: CASSIEGATNSPLHF. CDR3 nucleotide sequence: TGTGCCAGCAGTATCGAGGGGGCCACTAATTCACCCCTCCACTTT. This chain joins TRBV6-5 and TRBJ1-6, with 7 bases matching TRBD1. The trim removed 5 bases at V and 6 bases at J, leaving 7 bases unmatched. The CDR3 length is 15 residues. Germline V CDR1 and CDR2: MNHEY, SVGAGI.

The chain couples TRBV27 to TRBJ1-3; tentative D call: TRBD1 (5 bases). Germline V gene data show CDR1 as MNHEY and CDR2 as SMNVEV (reference sequence). The length of the CDR3 is 15 residues. Deletions cut 5 bases from V and 2 bases from J, with 13 bases between. CDR3 region: CASSPLGGAGNTIYF. The CDR3 bases are TGTGCCAGCAGTCCCCTGGGGGGGGCTGGAAACACCATATATTTT.

This clone occurred a few times. This chain joins TRBV6-6 and TRBJ2-7, with D possibly TRBD1 on 5 matching bases. Deletions cut 3 bases from V and 2 bases from J, with 8 bases between. Germline CDR1 and CDR2: MNHNY and SVGAGI (reference sequence). The CDR3 extends over 13 amino acids. The CDR3 DNA reads TGTGCCAGCAGTTATACGGACACCTACGAGCAGTACTTC. Translated: CASSYTDTYEQYF.

The chain carries TRBV9 and TRBJ2-7, with D perhaps matching TRBD1 (6 bases). V was trimmed by 2 bases and J by 0 bases, leaving 12 bases between them. CDR3 length: 15 amino acids. CDR1 is SGDLS, CDR2 YYNGEE, per germline. CDR3 coding DNA: TGTGCCAGCAGCGTGGCACAGGGCGGCTCCTACGAGCAGTACTTC. Translated, it gives CASSVAQGGSYEQYF.

The sample holds one count of this clone. V usage is TRBV19 and J usage is TRBJ2-1, with no clear D. Germline V gene data show CDR1 as LNHDA and CDR2 as SQIVND (reference sequence). Trimming pared 5 bases from V and 7 bases from J, leaving 9 bases between. The CDR3 loop spans 12 amino acids. The CDR3 DNA sequence: TGTGCCAGTAGTCCCCACAGTAATGAGCAGTTCTTC. Its protein is CASSPHSNEQFF.

This clone was seen just once. This CDR3 is CASSVGAGASTEAFF. Written as DNA, the CDR3 is TGTGCCAGCAGCGTAGGAGCAGGGGCGAGCACTGAAGCTTTCTTT. The gene calls are TRBV9 and TRBJ1-1, with D possibly being TRBD1 (6 bases). Germline CDR1 is SGDLS and CDR2 is YYNGEE. This CDR3 is 15 amino acids long. V was clipped by 0 bases and J by 4 bases, with 13 bases between them.